What follows is one T cell receptor beta chain and its context. The antigen is not known. This sample is part of a study of blood T cells in healthy people across ages. Overall study results and limits: Among T cells, TCR beta diversity per million cells dropped roughly linearly as age rose.

PCR was performed a second time for about 7 to 11 cycles using a sample-barcoded 5' primer and a J-beta primer mix. TCRdb recomputed calls from the 5' RACE reads with MiXCR, one row per CDR3 protein. The sample contains about 1,400,000 distinct CDR3 sequences, almost 60% of which appear only once. The CDR3 totals 16 residues. Germline-derived CDR1 and CDR2 are LGHDT and YNNKEL (reference sequence). The chain employs TRBV3-1 and TRBJ2-4; 11 nucleotides line up with TRBD2. The J call may be wrong; the DNA end is better matched by TRBJ2-5. This sequence originates from a man between 18 and 35 years old in good health. Source material: blood. CDR3 in DNA: TGTGCCAGCAGCCAAGTAGCGGGGGGGCAAGAAGAGACCCAGTACTTC. Translating gives CASSQVAGGQEETQYF.